Listed below are T cell receptor beta chains from one sample, sequenced in a study of early T cells in non-severe SARS-CoV-2 infection. Using its own MiXCR run on the 5' RACE reads, TCRdb lists one record per CDR3 protein. This table holds about 100,000 distinct CDR3 sequences, around 14% found once. The sequenced sample consisted of whole blood. These receptors were collected from an adult who was a healthcare worker with PCR-confirmed SARS-CoV-2 infection or an uninfected control (not recorded which). Both conserved end residues are part of each CDR3. D genes are given only for firm matches. Clone sizes are given selectively: once, few, many, or a class where the clone is expanded.

d_call | j_call | clone_size | v_call | cdr3_nt | cdr3_aa
NA | TRBJ1-1 | many | TRBV28 | TGTGCCAGCAGTGTGGCTGGGTTAGGAACTGAAGCTTTCTTT | CASSVAGLGTEAFF
TRBD1 | TRBJ1-2 | few | TRBV12-3/TRBV12-4 | TGTGCCACCTCTCGTTCCGGACAGGGCAACTATGGCTACACCTTC | CATSRSGQGNYGYTF
TRBD1 | TRBJ1-1 | NA | TRBV7-8 | TGTGCCAGCAGCAGGGGACAGGGAGAGAAAGCTTTCTTT | CASSRGQGEKAFF
TRBD1 | TRBJ2-1 | few | TRBV7-2 | TGTGCCAGCAGCCAGGGACAGACCTACAATGAGCAGTTCTTC | CASSQGQTYNEQFF
NA | TRBJ1-3 | many | TRBV6-6 | TGTGCCAGCAGTTTAGACTACGATGGAAACACCATATATTTT | CASSLDYDGNTIYF
TRBD1 | TRBJ2-1 | few | TRBV29-1 | TGCAGCGTGGAGGGGGACAGGGACAATGAGCAGTTCTTC | CSVEGDRDNEQFF
TRBD1 | TRBJ1-6 | NA | TRBV14 | TGTGCCAGCAGCCTTAGGGACAGGGGTAGATCACCCCTCCACTTT | CASSLRDRGRSPLHF
TRBD1 | TRBJ1-6 | NA | TRBV4-2 | TGTGCCAGCAGCCAGCAGGGGGTGAATTCACCCCTCCACTTT | CASSQQGVNSPLHF
NA | TRBJ2-1 | few | TRBV19 | TGTGCCAGTAGTGTCGACAGCTATGAGCAGTTCTTC | CASSVDSYEQFF
NA | TRBJ2-1 | few | TRBV20-1 | TGCAGTGCTCCCGTGTGGGCGCCGGACAATGAGCAGTTCTTC | CSAPVWAPDNEQFF
NA | TRBJ2-3 | few | TRBV20-1 | TGCAGTGCTAGAGATAATGGGTTGGGTACAGATACGCAGTATTTT | CSARDNGLGTDTQYF
NA | TRBJ2-7 | many | TRBV7-2 | TGTGCCAGCAGCTTAAACAGGGACTACGAGCAGTACTTC | CASSLNRDYEQYF
NA | TRBJ2-7 | NA | TRBV19 | TGTGCCAGTAGTATGGCGTACTCCTACGAGCAGTACTTC | CASSMAYSYEQYF
TRBD1 | TRBJ1-5 | many | TRBV10-2 | TGCGCCACCGGGACAGGTCTCAATCAGCCCCAGCATTTT | CATGTGLNQPQHF
NA | TRBJ2-2 | NA | TRBV19 | TGTGCCAGTAGGGGGGCAGGGAACACCGGGGAGCTGTTTTTT | CASRGAGNTGELFF
NA | TRBJ1-2 | many | TRBV14 | TGTGCCAGCAGCCAAGGCCTCCTGAGCTATGGCTACACCTTC | CASSQGLLSYGYTF
NA | TRBJ2-2 | few | TRBV2 | TGTGCCAGCCAGATCAACACCGGGGAGCTGTTTTTT | CASQINTGELFF
TRBD1 | TRBJ2-1 | many | TRBV18 | TGTGCCAGCTCACCTACCGGGACAGCTAAGAATGAGCAGTTCTTC | CASSPTGTAKNEQFF
NA | TRBJ1-2 | few | TRBV3-1 | TGTGCCAGCGGCGACAGGAACTACACCTTC | CASGDRNYTF
NA | TRBJ1-2 | many | TRBV28 | TGTGCCAGCAGCCCGACAACGGGCTATGGCTACACCTTC | CASSPTTGYGYTF
NA | TRBJ2-7 | few | TRBV29-1 | TGCAGCGTCCGTCGGGATCCCTACGAGCAGTACTTC | CSVRRDPYEQYF
TRBD2 | TRBJ2-7 | NA | TRBV7-8 | TGTGCCAGCAGCTTAGGGCCGGTTAGCGGGGGTTCCTACGAGCAGTACTTC | CASSLGPVSGGSYEQYF
NA | TRBJ2-5 | NA | TRBV20-1 | TGCAGTGCTAGAGGGGGGCGAGAGACCCAGTACTTC | CSARGGRETQYF
TRBD1 | TRBJ1-1 | few | TRBV2 | TGTGCCAGCAGTGACGGGACAGGCGGCATGAACACTGAAGCTTTCTTT | CASSDGTGGMNTEAFF
NA | TRBJ2-6 | NA | TRBV20-1 | TGCAGTGCCACCCTCCCGAACTCTGGGGCCAACGTCCTGACTTTC | CSATLPNSGANVLTF
NA | TRBJ2-3 | NA | TRBV20-1 | TGCAGTGCTGCCAGACAAGTGCTTAGCACAGATACGCAGTATTTT | CSAARQVLSTDTQYF
TRBD1 | TRBJ2-7 | few | TRBV6-2/TRBV6-3 | TGTGCCAGCAGTTATCCTGGGACAGGGAAGAACGAGCAGTACTTC | CASSYPGTGKNEQYF
NA | TRBJ1-1 | NA | TRBV6-2/TRBV6-3 | TGTGCCAGCAGTCCCATCGGACAGAAAAGAGAAGCTTTCTTT | CASSPIGQKREAFF
TRBD2 | TRBJ2-4 | NA | TRBV2 | TGTGCCAGCAGTGCCGAGTGGGGACTAGCGGGGGGGCTAGCCAAAAACATTCAGTACTTC | CASSAEWGLAGGLAKNIQYF
NA | TRBJ2-1 | few | TRBV10-2 | TGCGCCAGCCGTCGGCCAGGGACCTACAATGAGCAGTTCTTC | CASRRPGTYNEQFF
NA | TRBJ1-1 | NA | TRBV7-9 | TGTGCCAGCAGCTTCGGGGGCTCGGTCACTGAAGCTTTCTTT | CASSFGGSVTEAFF
NA | TRBJ1-1 | NA | TRBV28 | TGTGCCAGCAGTTCCCCCGGGGGGGCCACTGAAGCTTTCTTT | CASSSPGGATEAFF
NA | TRBJ2-3 | few | TRBV5-6 | TGTGCCAGCAGCTCGGTAACAGGCCTCAGAACAGATACGCAGTATTTT | CASSSVTGLRTDTQYF
NA | TRBJ1-1 | few | TRBV29-1 | TGCAGCGTTCTAAGACAGTTGAACACTGAAGCTTTCTTT | CSVLRQLNTEAFF
NA | TRBJ1-3 | few | TRBV29-1 | TGCAGCGCCGGGGGCTCTGAAAACACCATATATTTT | CSAGGSENTIYF
NA | TRBJ1-5 | NA | TRBV3-1 | TGTGCCAGCAGCCTTCAGGGGATTCAGCCCCAGCATTTT | CASSLQGIQPQHF
TRBD1 | TRBJ2-7 | many | TRBV29-1 | TGCAGCGTTGTAGGGTTGACAGGGGGCTACTACGAGCAGTACTTC | CSVVGLTGGYYEQYF
NA | TRBJ2-2 | few | TRBV28 | TGTGCCAGCAGTCCCCCCTTCGGGGAGCTGTTTTTT | CASSPPFGELFF
TRBD2 | TRBJ2-7 | NA | TRBV19 | TGTGCCAGCGGGGGGAGGGACCGGCAGTACTTC | CASGGRDRQYF
NA | TRBJ2-7 | NA | TRBV28 | TGTGCCAGCAGTTTAAGTGGGCAGTACTACGAGCAGTACTTC | CASSLSGQYYEQYF
TRBD2 | TRBJ2-7 | NA | TRBV6-2/TRBV6-3 | TGTGCCAGCAGCCGTAGCGGGGGGGACGAGCAGTACTTC | CASSRSGGDEQYF
NA | TRBJ2-7 | many | TRBV7-6 | TGTGCCAGCAGCTTAGGCCTGGGGGTCGACGAGCAGTACTTC | CASSLGLGVDEQYF
NA | TRBJ1-4 | many | TRBV7-9 | TGTGCCAGCAGGATTGGGCAGGCGGCTAATGAAAAACTGTTTTTT | CASRIGQAANEKLFF
NA | TRBJ1-3 | many | TRBV18 | TGTGCCAGCTCACCTCTCGGCGGTGCGGGAAACACCATATATTTT | CASSPLGGAGNTIYF
NA | TRBJ2-7 | NA | TRBV12-2 | TGTGCAAGTCGCTTAGCCCAGCGGGGGGGGTACGAGCAGTACTTC | CASRLAQRGGYEQYF
NA | TRBJ1-1 | NA | TRBV20-1 | TGCAGTGCTAGAATCCGGGTTGAAGCTTTCTTT | CSARIRVEAFF
TRBD2 | TRBJ2-1 | many | TRBV7-2 | TGTGCCAGCAGCTTAGCGGGACTAGGGCGCAATGAGCAGTTCTTC | CASSLAGLGRNEQFF
NA | TRBJ2-5 | NA | TRBV29-1 | TGCAGCGCATTAGGCGGAGAAGAGACCCAGTACTTC | CSALGGEETQYF
NA | TRBJ2-5 | many | TRBV28 | TGTGCCAGCAGAGATATCCGGGCCCTCCAGTACTTC | CASRDIRALQYF
NA | TRBJ2-5 | few | TRBV29-1 | TGCAGCATCTCCCAAGAGACCCAGTACTTC | CSISQETQYF
NA | TRBJ2-3 | few | TRBV6-6 | TGTGCCACCAAGTCCCCCGGGGGTCGGGACACAGATACGCAGTATTTT | CATKSPGGRDTDTQYF
NA | TRBJ1-2 | many | TRBV28 | TGTGCCAGCAGTTCCTCCCGTGGGATCTATGGCTACACCTTC | CASSSSRGIYGYTF
NA | TRBJ1-5 | NA | TRBV7-9 | TGTGCCAGCAGCTTAGGGGACGGCTACAATCAGCCCCAGCATTTT | CASSLGDGYNQPQHF
NA | TRBJ1-2 | many | TRBV6-1 | TGTGCCAGCAGTGAGATTTGGGAGGCGAACTATGGCTACACCTTC | CASSEIWEANYGYTF
TRBD1 | TRBJ2-5 | NA | TRBV28 | TGTGCCAGCAGGGGACAGGGGGTTCAAGAGACCCAGTACTTC | CASRGQGVQETQYF
NA | TRBJ1-2 | many | TRBV20-1 | TGCAGTGCCACTCTTTCTGAGAGCTATGGCTACACCTTC | CSATLSESYGYTF